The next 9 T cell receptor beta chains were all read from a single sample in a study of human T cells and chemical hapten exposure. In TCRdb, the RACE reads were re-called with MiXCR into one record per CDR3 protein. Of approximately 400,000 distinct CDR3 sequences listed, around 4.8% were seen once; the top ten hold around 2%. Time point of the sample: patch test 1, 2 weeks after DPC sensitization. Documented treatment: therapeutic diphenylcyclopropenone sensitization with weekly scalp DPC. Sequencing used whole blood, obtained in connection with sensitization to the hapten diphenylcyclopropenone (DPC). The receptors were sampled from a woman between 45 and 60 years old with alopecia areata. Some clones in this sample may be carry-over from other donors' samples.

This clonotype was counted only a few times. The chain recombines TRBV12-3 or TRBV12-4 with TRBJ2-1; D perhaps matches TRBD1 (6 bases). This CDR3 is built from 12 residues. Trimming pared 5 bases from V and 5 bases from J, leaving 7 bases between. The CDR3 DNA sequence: TGTGCCAGCAGTGGACAGAACAATGAGCAGTTCTTC. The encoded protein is CASSGQNNEQFF.

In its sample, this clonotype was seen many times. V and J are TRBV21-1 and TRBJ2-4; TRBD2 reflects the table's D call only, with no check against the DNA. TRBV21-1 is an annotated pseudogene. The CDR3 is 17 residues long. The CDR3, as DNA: TGTGCCAGCAGCAAAGGTAGTGGGGAGGAGCATAAAAACATTCAGTACTTC. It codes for CASSKGSGEEHKNIQYF.

CDR3 sequence (DNA): TGTGCCAGCAGTTCCCTTTGGACTAGCGGGAGCTCCCCTCGGGAGACCCAGTACTTC. It yields the protein CASSSLWTSGSSPRETQYF. The chain uses TRBV27 and TRBJ2-5, with TRBD2 matching over 13 bases. The trim removed 4 bases at V and 5 bases at J, leaving 16 bases unmatched. Looked up from germline, CDR1 is MNHEY and CDR2 is SMNVEV (reference sequence). The CDR3 is made up of 19 amino acids.

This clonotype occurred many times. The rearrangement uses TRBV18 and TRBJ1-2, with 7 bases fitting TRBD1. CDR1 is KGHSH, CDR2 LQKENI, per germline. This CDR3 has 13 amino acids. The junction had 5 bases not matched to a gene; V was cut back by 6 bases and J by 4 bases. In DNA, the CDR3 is TGTGCCAGCTCCCAGGACAGGATCTATGGCTACACCTTC. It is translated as CASSQDRIYGYTF. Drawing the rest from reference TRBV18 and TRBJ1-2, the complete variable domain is NAGVMQNPRHLVRRRGQEARLRCSPMKGHSHVYWYRQLPEEGLKFMVYLQKENIIDESGMPKERFSAEFPKEGPSILRIQQVVRGDSAAYFCASSQDRIYGYTFGSGTRLTVV.

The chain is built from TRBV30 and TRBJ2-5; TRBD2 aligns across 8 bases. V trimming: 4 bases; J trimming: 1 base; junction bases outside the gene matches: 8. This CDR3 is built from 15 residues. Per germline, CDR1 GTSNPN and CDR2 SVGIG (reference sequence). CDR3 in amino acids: CAWMPGGDVQETQYF. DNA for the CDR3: TGTGCCTGGATGCCGGGAGGGGATGTCCAAGAGACCCAGTACTTC.

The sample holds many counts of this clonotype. The CDR3 spells CASSHTGTGANVLTF. CDR3 sequence (DNA): TGTGCCAGCAGCCATACAGGGACCGGGGCCAACGTCCTGACTTTC. The V call is TRBV3-1, the J call TRBJ2-6; possible D gene TRBD1, 6 bases. In germline, CDR1 is LGHDT, CDR2 YNNKEL (reference sequence). The CDR3 contains 15 residues. Trimming cost V 3 bases and J 4 bases, with 10 bases left between them.

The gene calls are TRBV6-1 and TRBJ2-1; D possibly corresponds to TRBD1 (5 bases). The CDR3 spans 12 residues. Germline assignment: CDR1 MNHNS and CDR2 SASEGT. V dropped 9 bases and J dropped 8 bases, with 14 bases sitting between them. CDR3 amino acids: CASINAGYEQFF. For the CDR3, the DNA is TGTGCCAGTATCAATGCAGGGTATGAGCAGTTCTTC.

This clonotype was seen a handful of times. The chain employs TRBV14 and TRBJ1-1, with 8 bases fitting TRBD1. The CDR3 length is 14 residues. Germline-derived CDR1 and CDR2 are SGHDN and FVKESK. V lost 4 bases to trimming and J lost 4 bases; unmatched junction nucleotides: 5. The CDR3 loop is CASSRATGGTEAFF. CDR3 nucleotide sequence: TGTGCCAGCAGCCGAGCAACAGGGGGCACTGAAGCTTTCTTT.

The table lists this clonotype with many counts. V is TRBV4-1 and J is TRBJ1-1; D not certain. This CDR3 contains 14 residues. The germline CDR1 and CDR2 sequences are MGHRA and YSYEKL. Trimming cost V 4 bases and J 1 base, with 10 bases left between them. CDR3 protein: CASSPPRENTEAFF. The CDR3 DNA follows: TGCGCCAGCAGCCCCCCCCGGGAGAACACTGAAGCTTTCTTT.